Following are 3 T cell receptor beta chains from one sample sequenced in a study of blood T cell repertoires in COVID-19. Assay used: immunoSEQ multiplex PCR; TCRdb lists only in-frame clones, some missing. The data hold around 450,000 clones, with about nine tenths observed a single time. Sequences were obtained from PBMCs or T cells enriched from blood (not recorded which). The receptor source for this set is a man between 18 and 29 years old who had recovered from COVID-19.

At least ten counts were recorded for this clone. J is TRBJ2-3 and V is TRBV28; TRBD2 matches at 9 bases. The CDR3 length is 13 residues. J lost 6 bases, V lost 5 bases, and 3 bases had no gene match. Germline loops: CDR1 MDHEN, CDR2 SYDVKM. The CDR3 region is CASSAGGRDTQYF. The CDR3 bases are TGTGCCAGCAGTGCGGGAGGGCGGGATACGCAGTATTTT. Together with reference TRBV28 and TRBJ2-3, the CDR3 gives the full variable domain: DVKVTQSSRYLVKRTGEKVFLECVQDMDHENMFWYRQDPGLGLRLIYFSYDVKMKEKGDIPEGYSVSREKKERFSLILESASTNQTSMYLCASSAGGRDTQYFGPGTRLTVL.

This clone occurred a few times. The J gene is TRBJ1-2, the V gene TRBV5-6; maybe TRBD1 (5 bases). CDR3 length: 14 amino acids. Germline values: CDR1 SGHDT, CDR2 YYEEEE. V lost 1 base and J 4 bases, leaving 11 bases between the germline ends. CDR3 nucleotides: TGTGCCAGCAGCTTGCAGGGTTCGGTCTATGGCTACACCTTC. This gives the protein CASSLQGSVYGYTF.

The chain uses TRBV10-3 and TRBJ1-3; D is perhaps TRBD1 (5 bases). The length of the CDR3 is 14 residues. The germline gives CDR1 ENHRY, CDR2 SYGVKD. Deletions cut 7 bases from V and 0 bases from J, with 10 bases between. The chain's CDR3 is CAIMQQVSGNTIYF. The CDR3 DNA reads TGTGCCATCATGCAACAGGTCTCTGGAAACACCATATATTTT.